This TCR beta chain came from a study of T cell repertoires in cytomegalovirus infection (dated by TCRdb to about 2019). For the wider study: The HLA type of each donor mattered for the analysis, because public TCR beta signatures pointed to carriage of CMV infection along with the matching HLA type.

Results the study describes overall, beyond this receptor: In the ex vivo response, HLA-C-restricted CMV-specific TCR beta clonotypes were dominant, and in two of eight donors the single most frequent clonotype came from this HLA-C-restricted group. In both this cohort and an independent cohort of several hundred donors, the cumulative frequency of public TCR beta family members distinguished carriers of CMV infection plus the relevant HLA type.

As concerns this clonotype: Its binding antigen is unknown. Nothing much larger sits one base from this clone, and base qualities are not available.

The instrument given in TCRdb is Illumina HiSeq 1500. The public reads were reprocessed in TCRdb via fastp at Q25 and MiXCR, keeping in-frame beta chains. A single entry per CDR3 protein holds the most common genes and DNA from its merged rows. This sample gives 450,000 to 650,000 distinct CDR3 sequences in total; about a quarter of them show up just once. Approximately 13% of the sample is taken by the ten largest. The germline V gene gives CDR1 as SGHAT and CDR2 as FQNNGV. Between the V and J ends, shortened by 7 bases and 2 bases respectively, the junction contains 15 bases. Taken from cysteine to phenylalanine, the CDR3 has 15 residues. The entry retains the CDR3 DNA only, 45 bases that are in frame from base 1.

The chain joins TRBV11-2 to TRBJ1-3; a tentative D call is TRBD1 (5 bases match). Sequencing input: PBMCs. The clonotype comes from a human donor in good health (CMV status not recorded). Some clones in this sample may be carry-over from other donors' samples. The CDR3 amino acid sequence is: CASTRGFHAGNTIYF. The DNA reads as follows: TGTGCCAGCACCCGGGGGTTTCACGCTGGAAACACCATATATTTT.